The rows below give T cell receptor beta chains drawn from one sample of a study of monozygotic twins with cystic fibrosis. Sequencing was performed with immunoSEQ multiplex PCR; in TCRdb, only in-frame clones are kept and a portion is missing. The sample carries about 20,000 clones, roughly 89% recorded once. Sequenced input: blood. The receptors come from a woman in her thirties with cystic fibrosis. Each CDR3 is given without its conserved first and last residue. A D gene is named only where the DNA matches it firmly.

TRBJ2-1	TRBV12-5	TRBD1	ASGLVAGGGEQF
TRBJ2-7	TRBV15	-	ATSRDLDRYEQY
TRBJ2-5	TRBV7-2	TRBD2	ASSFGGETQY
TRBJ1-2	TRBV7-9	-	ASKRDYGYT
TRBJ2-5	TRBV9	-	ASGTEYQETQY
TRBJ2-1	TRBV7-6	-	ASSLEAGYLARSYNEQF
TRBJ2-7	TRBV5-1	-	ASSLHLNYEQY
TRBJ1-1	TRBV6-1	-	ASSKGRVNTEAF
TRBJ1-4	TRBV6-5	-	ASSPIGANEKLF
TRBJ2-7	TRBV29-1	TRBD1	SARTGSSYEQY